Each of the 24 T cell receptor beta chains below was sequenced from the same sample in a study of shared clonotypes between healthy human individuals. Sequencing was performed with immunoSEQ multiplex PCR; in TCRdb, only in-frame clones are kept and a portion is missing. The table has 600,000 to 750,000 clones, about 90% seen once. The specimen was memory CD8+ T cells from PBMCs. This sample's subset: CD45RO+ cells pooled with CCR7-negative TemRA cells. The receptors stem from a man aged 18 to 30 in good health. Some clones in this sample may be carry-over from other donors' samples.

This clone showed up just a few times. Other DNA sequences in this specimen translate into the identical CDR3. The genes are TRBV6-5 and TRBJ1-2; the D is unclear. The CDR3 runs 14 residues. The V gene's germline CDR1 is MNHEY and CDR2 SVGAGI. The ends were cut back, 0 bases at V and 3 bases at J, with 8 bases in the middle. This CDR3 is CASSYSEGYYGYTF. CDR3 bases: TGTGCCAGCAGTTACTCGGAGGGATACTATGGCTACACCTTC.

The V gene is TRBV6-5, the J gene TRBJ2-7, with 9 nucleotides matching TRBD2. The germline V gene encodes CDR1 MNHEY and CDR2 SVGAGI. The trim removed 0 bases at V and 4 bases at J, leaving 7 bases unmatched. This CDR3 is built from 16 residues. The CDR3 here is CASSYSKTSGGYEQYF. The CDR3 DNA follows: TGTGCCAGCAGTTACTCGAAGACTAGCGGTGGATACGAGCAGTACTTC.

CDR3 protein: CASRPVSNYGYTF. DNA of the CDR3: TGTGCCAGCAGGCCAGTTTCTAACTATGGCTACACCTTC. V usage is TRBV28 and J usage is TRBJ1-2; D call uncertain. CDR3 length equals 13 residues. With 6 bases removed from V and 0 bases from J, the gap between germline ends came to 8 bases. Germline lookup yields CDR1 MDHEN and CDR2 SYDVKM.

A few counts support this clone. V and J are TRBV2 and TRBJ2-1, with 9 bases aligning to TRBD1. The J segment lost 4 bases and the V segment lost 2 bases, leaving 6 bases of the junction unmatched. CDR1 SNHLY and CDR2 FYNNEI come from the germline V gene. This CDR3 is built from 16 residues. CDR3 amino acids: CASSELVGTGYNEQFF. Written as DNA, the CDR3 is TGTGCCAGCAGTGAACTAGTCGGGACAGGGTACAATGAGCAGTTCTTC.

The chain has TRBV7-9 and TRBJ2-1; 7 bases map to TRBD1. The CDR3 length is 15 residues. The germline V gene encodes CDR1 SEHNR and CDR2 FQNEAQ (reference sequence). Germline trimming cut 2 bases from V and 4 bases from J; bases unmatched to any gene: 5. CDR3 coding DNA: TGTGCCAGCAGCTTAAGGGCAGGGGGATACAATGAGCAGTTCTTC. It translates to CASSLRAGGYNEQFF.

This CDR3 is CASSLESTTEAFF. CDR3 DNA sequence: TGTGCCAGCAGCTTAGAGAGTACTACTGAAGCTTTCTTT. The chain couples TRBV7-6 to TRBJ1-1; no firm D call. Trimming cost V 1 base and J 5 bases, with 8 bases left between them. This CDR3 is 13 amino acids long. Per the germline V gene, CDR1 is SGHVS and CDR2 is FNYEAQ.

The chain joins TRBV6-5 to TRBJ1-2; no clear D. The CDR3 is 13 residues long. Trimming cost V 2 bases and J 0 bases, with 4 bases left between them. The germline V gene has CDR1 MNHEY and CDR2 SVGAGI. The CDR3 reads CASSYGTNYGYTF. In DNA form, the CDR3 reads TGTGCCAGCAGTTACGGGACTAACTATGGCTACACCTTC.

This sequence joins TRBV28 and TRBJ2-5; 8 bases line up with TRBD1. The length of the CDR3 is 18 residues. CDR1 MDHEN and CDR2 SYDVKM come from the germline V gene. V shed 6 bases and J 5 bases; nucleotides not matched to a gene: 20. The CDR3 coding sequence is TGTGCCAGCAGCCCCCCCCTGGACAGGGATCCTAGGAAGGAGACCCAGTACTTC. Its protein product is CASSPPLDRDPRKETQYF.

The V gene is TRBV29-1, the J gene TRBJ1-1; D is unresolved. CDR3 length equals 15 residues. Germline values: CDR1 SQVTM, CDR2 ANQGSEA. The V and J ends lost 7 bases and 6 bases respectively, with 24 bases between them. The chain's CDR3 is CSAIGSDTPGPEAFF. The CDR3 nucleotides read TGCAGCGCCATCGGATCTGACACCCCCGGGCCTGAAGCTTTCTTT.

The chain joins TRBV15 to TRBJ2-6, with D uncertain. The CDR3 spans 18 residues. Germline V CDR1 and CDR2: LNHNV, YYDKDF (reference sequence). Trimming shortened V by 3 bases and J by 0 bases, and 15 bases separated the two germline ends. CDR3 residues: CATSSRVRPSSGANVLTF. CDR3 bases: TGTGCCACCAGCAGTCGGGTCAGACCGTCCTCTGGGGCCAACGTCCTGACTTTC.

The chain is built from TRBV6-1 and TRBJ2-7, with D possibly TRBD1 on 5 matching bases. Germline CDR1 MNHNS, CDR2 SASEGT. Trimming shortened V by 10 bases and J by 1 base, and 20 bases separated the two germline ends. The CDR3 has 15 residues. The CDR3 region is CATLKGISRSYEQYF. In nucleotides, the CDR3 is TGTGCCACCCTTAAGGGGATTAGCAGGTCCTACGAGCAGTACTTC.

V and J are TRBV6-4 and TRBJ2-7, with D possibly being TRBD1 (6 bases). The CDR3 sequence is 14 residues long. With 7 bases removed from V and 2 bases from J, the gap between germline ends came to 15 bases. CDR1 and CDR2 from the germline V gene are MRHNA and SNTAGT. CDR3 loop: CASNPPGTPYEQYF. CDR3 in DNA: TGTGCCAGCAACCCCCCCGGGACACCCTACGAGCAGTACTTC.

The count of this clone is one. The chain has TRBV7-9 and TRBJ1-1; no firm D call. Germline V CDR1 and CDR2: SEHNR, FQNEAQ (reference sequence). There are 12 residues in the CDR3. The germline V and J ends were trimmed by 4 bases and 1 base, with 4 bases remaining between them. CDR3 coding DNA: TGTGCCAGCAGCTATTCGAACACTGAAGCTTTCTTT. It is translated as CASSYSNTEAFF.

This clone was seen just once. The J gene is TRBJ1-2, the V gene TRBV29-1; possibly TRBD1 for D (5 bases). Germline V gene sequence: CDR1 SQVTM, CDR2 ANQGSEA. The CDR3 totals 12 residues. V was clipped by 6 bases and J by 4 bases, with 12 bases between them. CDR3 residues: CSVTGVSYGYTF. CDR3 in DNA: TGCAGCGTGACGGGGGTCTCCTATGGCTACACCTTC. The full variable domain, with the rest looked up from reference TRBV29-1 and TRBJ1-2, is SAVISQKPSRDICQRGTSLTIQCQVDSQVTMMFWYRQQPGQSLTLIATANQGSEATYESGFVIDKFPISRPNLTFSTLTVSNMSPEDSSIYLCSVTGVSYGYTFGSGTRLTVV.

The table lists this clone with a count of one. The chain's CDR3 is CASSQDPALDEQYF. CDR3 sequence (DNA): TGTGCCAGCAGCCAAGACCCAGCGCTGGACGAGCAGTACTTC. This chain joins TRBV4-2 and TRBJ2-7; D remains unclear. This CDR3 contains 14 residues. Germline CDR1 LGHNA, CDR2 YNFKEQ. V was cut by 0 bases and J by 5 bases, with 11 bases left in between.

This rearrangement joins TRBV29-1 to TRBJ2-5; D is possibly TRBD2 (6 bases). Matching the DNA end better, TRBJ2-7 makes the J call doubtful. The germline CDR1 and CDR2 sequences are SQVTM and ANQGSEA. The length of the CDR3 is 13 residues. CDR3 loop: CSVEEGGSYEQYF. The CDR3 DNA sequence: TGCAGCGTTGAAGAGGGGGGCTCCTACGAGCAGTACTTC.

The genes are TRBV5-6 and TRBJ2-3; 8 bases align to TRBD1. Germline CDR1 and CDR2: SGHDT and YYEEEE. Trimming took 1 base from V and 3 from J; bases not matched to a gene: 4. The CDR3 consists of 15 residues. The CDR3 DNA reads TGTGCCAGCAGCTTGAGACAGGGGACTACAGATACGCAGTATTTT. Amino acid sequence: CASSLRQGTTDTQYF.

The chain has TRBV4-1 and TRBJ1-2; no clear D gene. The CDR3 loop spans 17 amino acids. The germline V gene has CDR1 MGHRA and CDR2 YSYEKL. Between the trimmed V and J ends, which lost 0 bases and 6 bases, there was a span of 20 bases. DNA of the CDR3: TGCGCCAGCAGCCAAGAATTTGGTGAGGGCGTGGGTAATGGCTACACCTTC. It codes for CASSQEFGEGVGNGYTF.

The chain couples TRBV4-2 to TRBJ1-1; maybe TRBD1 (6 bases). This CDR3 region has 15 residues. V lost 1 base to trimming and J lost 1 base, with 10 bases between them. Germline CDR1 LGHNA, CDR2 YNFKEQ. CDR3 amino acids: CASSQVVGANTEAFF. The CDR3 DNA sequence: TGTGCCAGCAGCCAAGTGGTGGGGGCGAACACTGAAGCTTTCTTT.

This clone was seen only once. The genes are TRBV27 and TRBJ1-5; unclear D gene. The CDR3 sequence is 15 residues long. Looked up from germline, CDR1 is MNHEY and CDR2 is SMNVEV (reference sequence). Trimming took off 1 base at V and 1 base at J, with 8 bases between the two ends. CDR3 in DNA: TGTGCCAGCAGTTTATTTGGACGAAGCAATCAGCCCCAGCATTTT. It translates to CASSLFGRSNQPQHF.

The V call is TRBV9, the J call TRBJ2-2; D is possibly TRBD2 (6 bases). The CDR3 is 12 residues long. Between the trimmed V and J ends, which lost 3 bases and 8 bases, there was a span of 8 bases. Germline V CDR1 and CDR2: SGDLS, YYNGEE. The CDR3 DNA reads TGTGCCAGCAGCGCCGGGGGAGGGGAGCTGTTTTTT. Translation gives CASSAGGGELFF.

The V call is TRBV28, the J call TRBJ2-2, with D perhaps TRBD1 (6 bases). The CDR3 loop spans 14 amino acids. V was clipped by 3 bases and J by 6 bases, with 11 bases between them. Germline lookup yields CDR1 MDHEN and CDR2 SYDVKM. The CDR3 DNA reads as TGTGCCAGCAGTTTGTGGGGGCGCCCCGGGGAGCTGTTTTTT. Its protein is CASSLWGRPGELFF.

The chain employs TRBV2 and TRBJ1-4, with D possibly TRBD1 on 5 matching bases. The germline V gene has CDR1 SNHLY and CDR2 FYNNEI. The CDR3 length is 16 residues. Trimming took 4 bases from V and 2 from J, leaving 14 bases between them. The CDR3 loop is CASSGRTQVTNEKLFF. CDR3 sequence (DNA): TGTGCCAGCAGTGGTAGGACACAAGTCACTAATGAAAAACTGTTTTTT.

The rearrangement joins TRBV7-8 to TRBJ1-3; no definite D call. Trimming pared 2 bases from V and 1 base from J, leaving 15 bases between. Germline CDR1 reads SGHVS; CDR2 reads FQNEAQ. The CDR3 covers 17 residues. Here the CDR3 DNA reads TGTGCCAGCAGCTTATCGGTCCCCATTTCTTCTGGAAACACCATATATTTT. Protein product: CASSLSVPISSGNTIYF.